This T cell receptor beta chain was profiled in a study of cytomegalovirus exposure and HLA in healthy donors. The donors were in the roughly 120-subject validation cohort, distinct from the roughly 700-subject first cohort. The study, taken as a whole, reports: In the 130 or so validation repertoires, 85% to 95% of cluster scores exceeded 0, per a later analysis. Testing in vitro showed three CMV-associated chains specific for CMV antigens.

Here immunoSEQ multiplex PCR was the method, and the copy in TCRdb shows in-frame clones only, minus some. The sample has 160,000 or so clones; 85% are singletons. Remarks on this clone: Antigen unknown.

The V gene's germline CDR1 is KGHSH and CDR2 LQKENI. V was shortened by 3 bases and J by 0 bases, with 9 bases between the two germline ends. The CDR3 totals 14 residues. The sample taken for sequencing was PBMCs. This clonotype originated in a man in his thirties or forties in good health and CMV-seropositive. The chain combines TRBV18 with TRBJ2-7; D unresolved. CDR3 coding DNA: TGTGCCAGCTCACCTTCGACATTCTCCTACGAGCAGTACTTC. It is translated as CASSPSTFSYEQYF.